Below, 11 T cell receptor beta chains from the same sample are listed, as sequenced in a study of vaccination and CD4 T cells after COVID-19. Treatment noted: roughly ten-day PBMC culture with coronavirus spike peptide pools or control peptides (ViraFEST assay). The antigens for these receptors are not known. Sequence data for DNA of cultured CD4+ T cells were generated by the Oncomine TCR Beta short-read assay. TCRdb reprocessed the PCR reads with MiXCR, giving one entry per CDR3 protein. The sample yields some 7,000 distinct CDR3 sequences, around 42% seen once. Sequencing was carried out using CD4+ T cells from blood, cultured in vitro. Receptor source: a human donor who had recovered from COVID-19.

The gene calls are TRBV7-2 and TRBJ2-7, with 7 bases aligning to TRBD2. Looked up from germline, CDR1 is SGHTA and CDR2 is FQGNSA. The CDR3 length is 14 residues. V dropped 2 bases and J dropped 5; count of bases not matched to a gene: 6. This chain's CDR3 is CASSLWRERDEQYF. The CDR3 region has the DNA TGTGCCAGCAGCTTATGGCGGGAGCGCGACGAGCAGTACTTC.

The chain has TRBV19 and TRBJ2-2, with 10 nucleotides matching TRBD2. The ends lost 8 bases at V and 4 bases at J; junction bases unmatched: 10. Per the germline V gene, CDR1 is LNHDA and CDR2 is SQIVND (reference sequence). This CDR3 region has 16 residues. Here the CDR3 reads CASQQGTSDPTGELFF. DNA for the CDR3: TGTGCCAGTCAACAAGGGACTAGCGACCCCACCGGGGAGCTGTTTTTT. The whole variable domain, remainder taken from reference TRBV19 and TRBJ2-2, is DGGITQSPKYLFRKEGQNVTLSCEQNLNHDAMYWYRQDPGQGLRLIYYSQIVNDFQKGDIAEGYSVSREKKESFPLTVTSAQKNPTAFYLCASQQGTSDPTGELFFGEGSRLTVL.

V is TRBV20-1 and J is TRBJ2-2; D remains ambiguous. This CDR3 is 12 amino acids long. V shed 3 bases and J shed 6 bases, with 8 bases lying between them. The germline V gene encodes CDR1 DFQATT and CDR2 SNEGSKA (reference sequence). The CDR3 region is CSASLPPGELFF. DNA of the CDR3: TGCAGTGCTAGTCTTCCGCCCGGGGAGCTGTTTTTT.

The V gene is TRBV28, the J gene TRBJ2-7; D assignment may be TRBD1 or TRBD2 (5 bases each). From germline, CDR1 is MDHEN and CDR2 SYDVKM. The V end was cut by 5 bases, the J end by 6 bases, with 20 bases between. The CDR3 is 15 amino acids. The CDR3 reads CASSRGALVGAEQYF. Here the CDR3 DNA reads TGTGCCAGCAGTAGAGGGGCCCTGGTTGGTGCCGAGCAGTACTTC.

This chain links TRBV27 with TRBJ2-2; D ambiguous. Germline lookup yields CDR1 MNHEY and CDR2 SMNVEV (reference sequence). The CDR3 is 13 residues long. V was pared by 5 bases and J by 6 bases, with 10 bases between. CDR3 amino acids: CASSPWTAGELFF. In DNA, the CDR3 is TGTGCCAGCAGTCCTTGGACCGCCGGGGAGCTGTTTTTT.

This clonotype is classed as medium-sized. The CDR3 DNA reads TGTGCCAGCAGCCAGAGGGGGGGGCGAGAGGGTGAAGCTTTCTTT. Amino acid sequence: CASSQRGGREGEAFF. The gene calls are TRBV7-3 and TRBJ1-1; D perhaps matches TRBD1 (6 bases). Per germline, CDR1 SGHTA and CDR2 FQGTGA. This CDR3 region has 15 residues. Trimming took off 5 bases at V and 7 bases at J, with 20 bases between the two ends.

This rearrangement joins TRBV20-1 to TRBJ2-7, with 7 bases aligning to TRBD2. There are 13 residues in the CDR3. With V trimmed by 3 bases and J by 3 bases, 5 bases remained unmatched. Germline CDR1 reads DFQATT; CDR2 reads SNEGSKA (reference sequence). The chain's CDR3 is CSASLGEGYEQYF. The DNA for the CDR3 is TGCAGTGCTAGTTTAGGGGAGGGCTACGAGCAGTACTTC.

The chain is built from TRBV5-6 and TRBJ2-7; D possibly corresponds to TRBD2 (5 bases). This CDR3 comprises 17 residues. The V and J ends lost 0 bases and 0 bases respectively, with 16 bases between them. Germline values: CDR1 SGHDT, CDR2 YYEEEE. As DNA, the CDR3 is TGTGCCAGCAGCTTGGCTCGCGAGCGGATAAGCTCCTACGAGCAGTACTTC. This codes for CASSLARERISSYEQYF.

The genes are TRBV7-9 and TRBJ2-3; no clear D. Between the trimmed V and J ends, which lost 1 base and 6 bases, there was a span of 11 bases. The length of the CDR3 is 14 residues. The germline V gene has CDR1 SEHNR and CDR2 FQNEAQ (reference sequence). CDR3 in DNA: TGTGCCAGCAGCTTAGTCGGCAGAGTGGATACGCAGTATTTT. Amino acid sequence: CASSLVGRVDTQYF.

The chain recombines TRBV7-9 with TRBJ2-7; 7 bases line up with TRBD1. CDR1 and CDR2 (germline): SEHNR, FQNEAQ (reference sequence). This CDR3 comprises 15 residues. Losses at the gene ends were 1 base for V and 3 bases for J; bases not matched to a gene: 6. The CDR3 nucleotides are TGTGCCAGCAGCTTAGAGCCGGGACAGAGCTACGAGCAGTACTTC. It specifies CASSLEPGQSYEQYF.

The chain uses TRBV27 and TRBJ2-7, with TRBD1 as a possible D gene (6 bases). V lost 5 bases and J 2 bases, leaving 16 bases between the germline ends. The CDR3 sequence is 15 residues long. Germline V lookup: CDR1 MNHEY, CDR2 SMNVEV (reference sequence). The DNA of the CDR3 is TGTGCCAGCAGTCCGTTCCCACAGGGAACCTACGAGCAGTACTTC. Its translation is CASSPFPQGTYEQYF.